Below, 9 T cell receptor beta chains from the same sample are listed, as sequenced in a study of blood T cell repertoires in COVID-19. Libraries were prepared by immunoSEQ multiplex PCR; TCRdb keeps only in-frame clonotypes and omits some of them. The sample holds around 230,000 clones, about 79% seen once. The specimen was peripheral blood. These receptors all come from a man in his forties or fifties who had recovered from COVID-19.

This chain links TRBV10-1 with TRBJ2-1; perhaps TRBD2 as D (5 bases). Trimming shortened V by 4 bases and J by 4 bases, and 23 bases separated the two germline ends. Germline-derived CDR1 and CDR2 are WNHNN and SYGVQD (reference sequence). This CDR3 is 18 amino acids long. The CDR3 loop is CASSVSRRRGGQYNEQFF. Here the CDR3 DNA reads TGCGCCAGCAGTGTTTCCCGGCGACGTGGCGGGCAGTACAATGAGCAGTTCTTC.

This chain uses TRBV10-3 with TRBJ2-7, with a possible D match to TRBD2 (6 bases). The V end lost 6 bases, the J end lost 3 bases, and 12 bases lay between the germline ends. CDR3 length: 13 residues. Germline loops: CDR1 ENHRY, CDR2 SYGVKD. CDR3: CAISPGDGYEQYF. As DNA, the CDR3 is TGTGCCATCAGCCCGGGGGACGGCTACGAGCAGTACTTC.

The rearrangement joins TRBV5-4 to TRBJ2-7; tentatively, D is TRBD1 (5 bases). The V end was cut by 0 bases, the J end by 2 bases, with 15 bases between. CDR1 is SGHNT and CDR2 is YYREEE in the germline V gene (reference sequence). CDR3 length equals 16 residues. CDR3 loop: CASSLASGIITYEQYF. For the CDR3, the DNA is TGTGCCAGCAGCTTGGCTTCAGGGATAATAACCTACGAGCAGTACTTC.

Points on this clone: Mismatch with germline at one junction end may stem from a read error. The J gene is TRBJ2-3, the V gene TRBV6-4; maybe TRBD2 (5 bases). The CDR3 runs 8 residues. CDR1 is MRHNA and CDR2 is SNTAGT in the germline V gene. The CDR3: CVGGPRYF. The CDR3 DNA reads TGCGTAGGAGGCCCCAGATATTTT.

The rearrangement joins TRBV6-5 to TRBJ1-5, with D unresolved. CDR3 length: 13 residues. Germline CDR1 and CDR2: MNHEY and SVGAGI. Trimming took 6 bases from V and 8 from J, leaving 14 bases between them. The CDR3 sequence is CASSRTLREPQHF. The CDR3 nucleotides read TGTGCCAGCAGCCGGACTCTTCGGGAGCCCCAGCATTTT.

This clone was recorded only once. The gene calls are TRBV3-1 (or the pseudogene TRBV3-2) and TRBJ2-3; 10 bases are shared with TRBD2. CDR3 size: 18 residues. Trimming took 5 bases from V and 2 from J; bases not matched to a gene: 13. Germline CDR1 and CDR2: LGHDT and YNNKEL (reference sequence). The CDR3 nucleotides are TGTGCCAGCAGCAAACTGACTAGCGGGTTTTCGAACACAGATACGCAGTATTTT. Its translation is CASSKLTSGFSNTDTQYF.

The genes are TRBV5-6 and TRBJ1-4, with a possible D match to TRBD1 (6 bases). The germline gives CDR1 SGHDT, CDR2 YYEEEE. The V end was cut by 1 base, the J end by 4 bases, with 14 bases between. This CDR3 region has 16 residues. The CDR3 protein is CASSLTLTGFNEKLFF. The CDR3 nucleotides are TGTGCCAGCAGCTTGACCCTAACAGGGTTTAATGAAAAACTGTTTTTT.

The J gene is TRBJ1-1, the V gene TRBV29-1, with 7 nucleotides matching TRBD1. The J segment lost 1 base and the V segment lost 6 bases, leaving 5 bases of the junction unmatched. In germline, CDR1 is SQVTM, CDR2 ANQGSEA. CDR3 length: 13 amino acids. The CDR3 is CSVETGRNTEAFF. The DNA of the CDR3 is TGCAGCGTGGAGACAGGGAGGAACACTGAAGCTTTCTTT.

In this sample, this clone turned up a few times. The rearrangement links TRBV5-1 to TRBJ2-5, with D possibly being TRBD2 (6 bases). V lost 3 bases, J lost 2 bases, and 17 bases lay in between. CDR1 is SGHRS, CDR2 YFSETQ, per germline. This CDR3 has 16 amino acids. In DNA form, the CDR3 reads TGCGCCAGCAGCTATCCATACGGAGGGGATCAAGAGACCCAGTACTTC. Translating it yields CASSYPYGGDQETQYF.